This T cell receptor beta chain was identified in a study of blood T cell repertoires in COVID-19. Clones were sequenced by immunoSEQ multiplex PCR, and TCRdb holds only the in-frame ones, with some missing. The sample records about 240,000 clones, roughly 91% being singletons. Germline V lookup: CDR1 SGHTA, CDR2 FQGNSA. Deletions cut 5 bases from V and 7 bases from J, with 17 bases between. This CDR3 region has 14 residues. The specimen sequenced was PBMCs or T cells enriched from blood (not recorded which). This sequence originates from a woman aged 25-40 years who had recovered from COVID-19. The gene calls are TRBV7-2 and TRBJ1-2, with D perhaps TRBD1 (6 bases). CDR3 nucleotides: TGTGCCAGCAGCCCGCCTGGGGACATCGGTGGCTACACCTTC. This translates into CASSPPGDIGGYTF.